This TCR beta chain is from a study of graft-versus-host responses after intestinal transplantation. Study in general: In this cohort, recipients had multivisceral, liver-intestinal, or isolated intestinal transplants. Study-wide points: Among recipient marrow samples, GvH clones were found; some appeared first in ileum or blood.

V was trimmed by 5 bases and J by 4 bases, leaving 8 bases between them. The germline CDR1 and CDR2 sequences are SQVTM and ANQGSEA. CDR3 length: 11 amino acids. This clone came up once. The antigen is undetermined. Only in-frame clones appear in the TCRdb table, and some are missing; sequencing was by immunoSEQ multiplex PCR. The sample holds over 85,000 clones; around 92% are singletons and the top ten take about 0.18%. The V and J genes are TRBV29-1 and TRBJ1-2; D remains unclear. The clonotype originates from a human donor who was the organ donor for an intestinal transplant. The sequencing here drew on unstimulated CD4+ T cells sorted from spleen or lymph node cells, taken before transplant. CDR3 bases: TGCAGCGTTACGACTTTCTATGGCTACACCTTC. Its translation is CSVTTFYGYTF.